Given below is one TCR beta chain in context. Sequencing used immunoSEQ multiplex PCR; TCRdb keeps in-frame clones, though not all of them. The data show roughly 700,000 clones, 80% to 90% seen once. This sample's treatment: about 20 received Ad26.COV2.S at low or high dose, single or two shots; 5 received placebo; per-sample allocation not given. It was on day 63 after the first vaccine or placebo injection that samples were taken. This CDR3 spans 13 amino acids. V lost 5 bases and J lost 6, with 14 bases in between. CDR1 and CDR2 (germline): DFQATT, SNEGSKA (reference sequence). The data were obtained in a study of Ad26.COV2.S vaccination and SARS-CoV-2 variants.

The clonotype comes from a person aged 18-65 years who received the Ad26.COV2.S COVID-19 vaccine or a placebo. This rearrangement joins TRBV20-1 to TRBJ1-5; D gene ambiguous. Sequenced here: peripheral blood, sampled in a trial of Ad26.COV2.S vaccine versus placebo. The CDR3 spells CSAGDFGSQPQHF. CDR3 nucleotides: TGCAGTGCTGGTGACTTTGGAAGTCAGCCCCAGCATTTT.